These 20 T cell receptor beta chains share one sample of origin, sequenced in a study of T cells in Graves' hyperthyroidism and ophthalmopathy. Amplification yielded TCR beta CDR3 regions, with RNA transcripts as the source. Researchers ran a first-round RT-PCR on the TCR CDR3 using the HTBI primer set. One entry per CDR3 protein, called by TCRdb with MiXCR from the multiplex PCR reads. Seen here are around 540,000 distinct CDR3 sequences, around 42% observed once, and the top ten hold 8.2%. The specimen was peripheral blood or thyroid tissue (not recorded which). The receptor set was obtained from a woman aged 18-29 years with Graves' hyperthyroidism.

The V call is TRBV9, the J call TRBJ1-4, with 7 bases identical to TRBD1. Germline-derived CDR1 and CDR2 are SGDLS and YYNGEE. The CDR3 has 14 residues. Germline trimming cut 4 bases from V and 8 bases from J; bases unmatched to any gene: 8. CDR3 amino acids: CASSTRQGPEKLFF. CDR3 DNA: TGTGCCAGCAGCACAAGACAGGGTCCGGAAAAACTGTTTTTT.

Regarding this clonotype: A read error may be the cause here, since a much bigger clone is one base away. This chain joins TRBV9 and TRBJ1-1; the match to TRBD1 covers 7 bases. The ends lost 7 bases at V and 3 bases at J; junction bases unmatched: 6. Germline V gene data show CDR1 as SGDLS and CDR2 as YYNGEE. The CDR3 covers 13 residues. The DNA for the CDR3 is TGTGCCAGCGGCACCGGACAGGACACTGAAGCTTTCTTT. Protein sequence: CASGTGQDTEAFF.

The chain couples TRBV20-1 to TRBJ1-4; 8 positions match TRBD1. Germline V lookup: CDR1 DFQATT, CDR2 SNEGSKA (reference sequence). The V and J ends lost 0 bases and 8 bases, in that order; junction bases with no gene match: 11. The CDR3 is made up of 16 amino acids. CDR3 protein: CSARDPTDRGGEKLFF. As DNA, the CDR3 is TGCAGTGCTAGAGATCCCACAGACAGGGGCGGGGAAAAACTGTTTTTT.

This clonotype was counted many times. The chain recombines TRBV7-9 with TRBJ1-2, with D tentatively TRBD1 (5 bases). The CDR3 spans 14 residues. Trimming left V 5 bases short and J 3 bases short, with 13 bases between. CDR1 SEHNR and CDR2 FQNEAQ come from the germline V gene (reference sequence). The chain's CDR3 is CASSPTAGHYGYTF. The CDR3 bases are TGTGCCAGCAGCCCTACGGCAGGGCACTATGGCTACACCTTC.

This chain connects TRBV19 to TRBJ1-6, with 7 positions matching TRBD1. V gave up 8 bases and J gave up 10 bases; unmatched junction bases: 8. This CDR3 has 13 amino acids. Germline assignment: CDR1 LNHDA and CDR2 SQIVND (reference sequence). The CDR3 loop is CASGGQGESPLHF. DNA for the CDR3: TGTGCCAGTGGCGGGCAGGGGGAGTCACCCCTCCACTTT.

The chain carries TRBV7-8 and TRBJ2-5; D may match TRBD1 or TRBD2 (5 bases each). Germline V CDR1 and CDR2: SGHVS, FQNEAQ. This CDR3 is built from 15 residues. V gave up 5 bases and J gave up 8 bases, with 21 bases separating them. The CDR3 here is CASSLLRTSRGTQYF. CDR3 DNA: TGTGCCAGCAGCCTCCTCCGGACTTCCCGGGGCACCCAGTACTTC.

The CDR3 is CASSRDKPRTNQPQYF. The CDR3 DNA reads TGTGCCAGCAGTCGGGATAAACCCCGGACCAATCAGCCCCAGTACTTC. This chain uses TRBV2 with TRBJ2-5; possible D gene TRBD2, 5 bases. The CDR3 is made up of 16 amino acids. V lost 5 bases and J 9 bases, leaving 25 bases between the germline ends. Germline values: CDR1 SNHLY, CDR2 FYNNEI.

This clonotype was recorded a few times. The gene calls are TRBV20-1 and TRBJ1-2; D may be TRBD1 (5 bases). The CDR3 covers 13 residues. CDR1 DFQATT and CDR2 SNEGSKA come from the germline V gene (reference sequence). The V end lost 1 base, the J end lost 10 bases, and 16 bases lay between the germline ends. The chain's CDR3 is CSARVPGPHAYTF. DNA for the CDR3: TGCAGTGCTAGAGTTCCAGGGCCCCATGCCTACACCTTC.

About this clonotype: A read error may explain this, as a much larger clone is one base away. This sequence joins TRBV10-3 and TRBJ2-5; 10 nucleotides match TRBD2. CDR3 length equals 16 residues. After removal of 8 bases from V and 5 bases from J, the junction contained 14 bases not matched to a gene. Germline loops: CDR1 ENHRY, CDR2 SYGVKD. CDR3 protein: CAISSRLAGDGETQYF. The DNA of the CDR3 is TGTGCCATCTCCAGCCGCCTAGCGGGAGACGGGGAGACCCAGTACTTC.

The gene calls are TRBV20-1 and TRBJ2-7, with a possible D match to TRBD2 (7 bases). The V end lost 3 bases, the J end lost 4 bases, and 13 bases lay between the germline ends. Germline V gene lookup returns CDR1 DFQATT and CDR2 SNEGSKA (reference sequence). This CDR3 has 13 amino acids. CDR3 sequence: CSARMGGGYEQYF. For the CDR3, the DNA is TGCAGTGCTAGGATGGGAGGGGGGTACGAGCAGTACTTC.

The CDR3 nucleotides read TGTGCCAGCAGCCCCTCACCGACTCGACAGACCACCGGGGAGCTGTTTTTT. It is translated as CASSPSPTRQTTGELFF. The gene calls are TRBV7-3 and TRBJ2-2; D is perhaps TRBD1 (5 bases). The germline CDR1 and CDR2 sequences are SGHTA and FQGTGA. This CDR3 has 17 residues. Trimming took 5 bases from V and 4 from J, leaving 20 bases between them.

J is TRBJ2-7 and V is TRBV25-1; tentative D call: TRBD2 (7 bases). Looked up from germline, CDR1 is MGHDK and CDR2 is SYGVNS. V lost 2 bases, J lost 2 bases, and 13 bases lay in between. The CDR3 loop spans 15 amino acids. The CDR3 reads CASSEGGGSPYEQYF. The CDR3 DNA is TGTGCCAGCAGTGAAGGGGGCGGGAGCCCCTACGAGCAGTACTTC.

This chain uses TRBV2 with TRBJ2-5; TRBD2 aligns across 14 bases. The CDR3 totals 15 residues. The germline V gene encodes CDR1 SNHLY and CDR2 FYNNEI. The V segment lost 6 bases and the J segment 6 bases; nucleotides outside the gene matches: 6. CDR3 sequence (DNA): TGTGCCAGCAGCATGGGACTAGCGGGAGTTAAGACCCAGTACTTC. Its protein is CASSMGLAGVKTQYF. Full variable domain (remainder filled in from reference TRBV2 and TRBJ2-5): EPEVTQTPSHQVTQMGQEVILRCVPISNHLYFYWYRQILGQKVEFLVSFYNNEISEKSEIFDDQFSVERPDGSNFTLKIRSTKLEDSAMYFCASSMGLAGVKTQYFGPGTRLLVL.

A remark on this clonotype: Because the CDR3 is missing its conserved closing phenylalanine or tryptophan, this is likely a read error. The V and J genes are TRBV5-1 and TRBJ1-1, with no clear D. The CDR3 has 14 residues. V lost 0 bases and J lost 3, with 9 bases in between. Germline assignment: CDR1 SGHRS and CDR2 YFSETQ. This CDR3 reads CASSLERVDTEAFL. In nucleotides, the CDR3 is TGCGCCAGCAGCTTGGAACGGGTCGACACTGAAGCTTTCCTT.

This clonotype was observed at least ten times. The V gene is TRBV20-1, the J gene TRBJ2-7; TRBD2 matches 11 bases. Germline V gene data show CDR1 as DFQATT and CDR2 as SNEGSKA (reference sequence). The CDR3 contains 13 residues. J was trimmed by 5 bases and V by 5 bases; bases with no gene match: 5. DNA for the CDR3: TGCAGTGCTGGCACTAGCGGGAGAGACGAGCAGTACTTC. Its translation: CSAGTSGRDEQYF.

The chain carries TRBV12-3 or TRBV12-4 and TRBJ2-5; the D gene is possibly TRBD2 (7 bases). Trimming removed 4 bases from V and 5 bases from J, with 20 bases in between. The length of the CDR3 is 16 residues. Written as DNA, the CDR3 is TGTGCCAGCAGTTACGGGGGGCAGGTCGGGGACGAGACCCAGTACTTC. Translation gives CASSYGGQVGDETQYF.

The V call is TRBV19, the J call TRBJ2-2; D remains ambiguous. Per the germline V gene, CDR1 is LNHDA and CDR2 is SQIVND (reference sequence). V gave up 5 bases and J gave up 2 bases, with 12 bases separating them. The CDR3 covers 15 residues. CDR3 region: CASSPRYPNTGELFF. The CDR3, as DNA: TGTGCCAGTAGTCCTAGATACCCCAACACCGGGGAGCTGTTTTTT.

This sequence joins TRBV7-6 and TRBJ2-7; D gene unclear. Germline V gene lookup returns CDR1 SGHVS and CDR2 FNYEAQ. This CDR3 is 14 amino acids long. Deletions cut 4 bases from V and 7 bases from J, with 17 bases between. CDR3 sequence (DNA): TGTGCCAGCAGCTCACCCGGACGGGTCGGAGAGCAGTACTTC. Protein: CASSSPGRVGEQYF.

Only a few counts were recorded for this clonotype. The chain is built from TRBV12-3 or TRBV12-4 and TRBJ1-1, with a tentative D call TRBD1 (5 bases). V was shortened by 6 bases and J by 8 bases, with 19 bases between the two germline ends. CDR3 length: 14 residues. The CDR3 region is CASRAYRRGQEAFF. CDR3 coding DNA: TGTGCCAGCAGGGCCTACAGGCGTGGGCAGGAAGCTTTCTTT.

The rearrangement uses TRBV12-3 or TRBV12-4 and TRBJ1-3; D ambiguous. Trimming took 7 bases from V and 4 from J, leaving 8 bases between them. The CDR3 sequence is 12 residues long. CDR3 in amino acids: CASTRRGNTIYF. CDR3 bases: TGTGCCAGCACGAGGCGGGGAAACACCATATATTTT.